One and the same sample provided the 11 T cell receptor beta chains below, sequenced in a study of response to subunit inactivated influenza vaccine. MiXCR, applied by TCRdb to the RT-PCR reads, yields one record per CDR3 protein. This repertoire shows 630,000 or so distinct CDR3 sequences, approximately 14% found once; its top ten account for around a tenth. The specimen comprised PBMCs from blood, sampled roughly 13 days after vaccination. The source of these receptors is a man aged 45 to 65 who received an inactivated influenza vaccine.

V usage is TRBV3-1 and J usage is TRBJ2-1; the D gene is possibly TRBD2 (5 bases). Trimming cost V 1 base and J 7 bases, with 11 bases left between them. The CDR3 length is 14 residues. The germline CDR1 and CDR2 sequences are LGHDT and YNNKEL (reference sequence). The CDR3, as DNA: TGTGCCAGCAGCCAAGCGCTGAGAGGGAATGAGCAGTTCTTC. Encoded protein: CASSQALRGNEQFF.

This clonotype was observed many times. The chain combines TRBV7-9 with TRBJ2-2; a weak D match, TRBD2 (6 bases). The V and J ends lost 7 bases and 3 bases respectively, with 18 bases between them. Germline CDR1 is SEHNR and CDR2 is FQNEAQ (reference sequence). CDR3 length: 16 amino acids. Written as DNA, the CDR3 is TGTGCCAGCACCCTTCAATTCCCTAGCGACACCGGGGAGCTGTTTTTT. The encoded protein is CASTLQFPSDTGELFF.

This clonotype was seen more than once but under ten times. CDR3 in amino acids: CAISGQRSGELFF. The CDR3 nucleotides read TGTGCCATCTCGGGACAGAGATCCGGGGAGCTGTTTTTT. This chain uses TRBV10-3 with TRBJ2-2, with 7 bases lining up with TRBD1. The CDR3 contains 13 residues. Germline values: CDR1 ENHRY, CDR2 SYGVKD. J lost 6 bases, V lost 8 bases, and 6 bases had no gene match.

CDR3 in DNA: TGCAGTGCTGTCATCGGGACAGTGACAGATACGCAGTATTTT. This encodes CSAVIGTVTDTQYF. The chain joins TRBV20-1 to TRBJ2-3; 7 nucleotides align to TRBD1. V was clipped by 5 bases and J by 3 bases; unmatched bases: 8. The CDR3 totals 14 residues. Germline CDR1 reads DFQATT; CDR2 reads SNEGSKA (reference sequence).

Ten or more counts support this clonotype. This chain links TRBV5-1 with TRBJ2-7, with 8 bases that match TRBD1. This CDR3 is 18 amino acids long. Germline V lookup: CDR1 SGHRS, CDR2 YFSETQ. V lost 1 base to trimming and J lost 3 bases; unmatched junction nucleotides: 15. Here the CDR3 DNA reads TGCGCCAGCAGCTTGCCAATCGAAAGGACAGGGTTAAACTACGAGCAGTACTTC. It yields the protein CASSLPIERTGLNYEQYF.

V usage is TRBV7-9 and J usage is TRBJ2-2; D remains ambiguous. Germline CDR1 is SEHNR and CDR2 is FQNEAQ (reference sequence). The V and J ends lost 1 base and 4 bases respectively, with 13 bases between them. This CDR3 contains 16 residues. As DNA, the CDR3 is TGTGCCAGCAGCTTAGATCGAGTGGCCGGCACCGGGGAGCTGTTTTTT. It codes for CASSLDRVAGTGELFF.

In this sample, this clonotype turned up a few times. The genes are TRBV29-1 and TRBJ2-1; 8 nucleotides match TRBD2. Germline V gene sequence: CDR1 SQVTM, CDR2 ANQGSEA. J was trimmed by 7 bases and V by 1 base; bases with no gene match: 12. The CDR3 covers 16 residues. The CDR3 protein is CSVEGIGSRGGNEQFF. The CDR3 DNA is TGCAGCGTTGAAGGGATTGGTTCCCGGGGGGGGAATGAGCAGTTCTTC.

The chain is built from TRBV20-1 and TRBJ2-7; D gene unclear. The CDR3 is 13 amino acids. The germline V and J ends were trimmed by 3 bases and 2 bases, with 11 bases remaining between them. Germline CDR1 reads DFQATT; CDR2 reads SNEGSKA (reference sequence). For the CDR3, the DNA is TGCAGTGCTAGTAGTCGGCAGGCCTACGAGCAGTACTTC. Its protein is CSASSRQAYEQYF.

Written as DNA, the CDR3 is TGTGCCAGCAGCTTAGTTACATGGGACGAGCAGTACTTC. Residues: CASSLVTWDEQYF. The rearrangement links TRBV5-6 to TRBJ2-7, with D uncertain. Germline CDR1 is SGHDT and CDR2 is YYEEEE. The ends were cut back, 2 bases at V and 5 bases at J, with 11 bases in the middle. This CDR3 is built from 13 residues.

Only a few counts were recorded for this clonotype. The V gene is TRBV7-8, the J gene TRBJ2-1, with a possible D match to TRBD1 (5 bases). This CDR3 region has 15 residues. Trimming removed 1 base at V and 7 bases at J, with 14 bases between. Germline V lookup: CDR1 SGHVS, CDR2 FQNEAQ. Here the CDR3 reads CASSLVGRGRNEQFF. For the CDR3, the DNA is TGTGCCAGCAGCTTAGTGGGAAGGGGTAGGAATGAGCAGTTCTTC.

The chain joins TRBV5-1 to TRBJ1-6; D gene unclear. V lost 0 bases to trimming and J lost 11 bases, with 12 bases between them. CDR3 length: 14 residues. Germline CDR1 is SGHRS and CDR2 is YFSETQ. The CDR3 loop is CASSLEVGWAPLHF. CDR3 DNA: TGCGCCAGCAGCTTGGAGGTGGGATGGGCACCCCTCCACTTT.